This T cell receptor (beta chain) appears in the sequencing data of a study of cytomegalovirus exposure and HLA in healthy donors. PCR used 60 Vbeta primers and 13 Jbeta primers. Measured with immunoSEQ multiplex PCR; TCRdb has only the in-frame clones, and not every one. The sample holds 140,000 or so clones, roughly 86% seen once. Regarding the study as a whole: Specificity for CMV antigens was confirmed in vitro for a few of the CMV-associated chains.

Points on this clone: What it binds is unknown. One end of the junction varies from germline; a read error may be responsible.

CDR1 is ENHRY and CDR2 is SYGVKD in the germline V gene. The CDR3 totals 13 residues. The TCR was taken from a woman aged 35 to 49 in good health and CMV-seronegative. V and J are TRBV10-3 and TRBJ1-2; 7 bases agree with TRBD1. Material: PBMCs. Here the CDR3 DNA reads TGTGCCATCACGGGACAGCCTAACTATGACTACACCTTC. Amino acids: CAITGQPNYDYTF.